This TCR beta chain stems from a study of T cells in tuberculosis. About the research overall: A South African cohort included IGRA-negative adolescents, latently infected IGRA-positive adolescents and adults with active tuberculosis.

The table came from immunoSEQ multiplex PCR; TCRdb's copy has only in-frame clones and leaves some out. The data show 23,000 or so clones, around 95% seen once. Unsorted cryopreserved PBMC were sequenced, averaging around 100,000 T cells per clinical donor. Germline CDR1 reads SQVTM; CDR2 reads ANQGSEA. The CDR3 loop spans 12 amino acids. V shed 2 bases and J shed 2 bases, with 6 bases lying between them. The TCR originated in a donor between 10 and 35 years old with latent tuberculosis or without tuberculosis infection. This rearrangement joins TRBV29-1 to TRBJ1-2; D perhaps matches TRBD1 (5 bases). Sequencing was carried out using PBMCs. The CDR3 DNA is TGCAGCGTTGAAAAGGGGAACTATGGCTACACCTTC. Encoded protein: CSVEKGNYGYTF.